This T cell receptor (beta chain) derives from a study of identical twins. Overall study results and limits: Abundant beta clonotypes from cord blood had fewer insertions, unlike memory repertoires, which showed none.

MiXCR, run by TCRdb on the 5' RACE reads, gives a single entry per CDR3 protein. The sample holds hundreds of thousands of distinct CDR3 sequences, 9% to 15% seen once. The CDR3 consists of 13 residues. V was shortened by 3 bases and J by 4 bases, with 13 bases between the two germline ends. The germline gives CDR1 DFQATT, CDR2 SNEGSKA (reference sequence). This clonotype was seen more than once but under ten times. Its antigen remains unidentified. These same records also appear under a second study, on yellow fever vaccine responses in identical twins. From that study: Twins showed a vaccine T cell response that reportedly seemed partly convergent, partly personalized.

Material: CD8+ T cells sorted from blood. V and J are TRBV20-1 and TRBJ2-7, with D maybe TRBD2 (7 bases). This receptor was obtained from a woman aged 18-30 years in good health. For the CDR3, the DNA is TGCAGTGCTAGTTCGGGGGGCTCGTACGAGCAGTACTTC. It specifies CSASSGGSYEQYF.